This T cell receptor beta chain was sequenced during a study of blood T cell repertoires in COVID-19. Study details: Samples taken during acute and convalescent COVID-19 were collected in the United States, Italy and Spain. The cDNA or gDNA used as material had been derived from T cells, B-cell-depleted T cells, or PBMCs.

Original data processing: Estimation of nucleated cell counts relied on the amplification of reference gene primers. Only in-frame clones appear in the TCRdb table, and some are missing; sequencing was by immunoSEQ multiplex PCR. The D gene and trimming were derived from the DNA, and the V and J assignments and clone size from that table. The table shows 200,000 to 300,000 clones, with around four fifths occurring only once. The V gene's germline CDR1 is MNHEY and CDR2 SMNVEV (reference sequence). Trimming at V came to 7 bases and at J to 8 bases, leaving 1 base not matched to a gene. The CDR3 has 11 amino acids.

This sequence was found in a man between 60 and 75 years old with acute or convalescent COVID-19. Sample: peripheral blood. This chain uses TRBV27 with TRBJ2-1; 8 bases match TRBD2. CDR3 residues: CASIAGHEQFF. CDR3 DNA sequence: TGTGCCAGCATAGCGGGACATGAGCAGTTCTTC.